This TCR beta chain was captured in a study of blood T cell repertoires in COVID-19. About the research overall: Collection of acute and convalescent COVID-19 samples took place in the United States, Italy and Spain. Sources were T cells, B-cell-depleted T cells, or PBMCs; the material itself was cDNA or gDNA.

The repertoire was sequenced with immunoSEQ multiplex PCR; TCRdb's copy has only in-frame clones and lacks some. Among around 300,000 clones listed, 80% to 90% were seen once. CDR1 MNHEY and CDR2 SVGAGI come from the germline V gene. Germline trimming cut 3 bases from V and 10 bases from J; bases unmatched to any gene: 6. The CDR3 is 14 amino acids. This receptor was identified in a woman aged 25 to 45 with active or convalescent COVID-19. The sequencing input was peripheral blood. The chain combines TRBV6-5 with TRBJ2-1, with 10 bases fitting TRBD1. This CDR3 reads CASSYGTGVWEQFF. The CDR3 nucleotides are TGTGCCAGCAGTTATGGGACAGGGGTTTGGGAGCAGTTCTTC.